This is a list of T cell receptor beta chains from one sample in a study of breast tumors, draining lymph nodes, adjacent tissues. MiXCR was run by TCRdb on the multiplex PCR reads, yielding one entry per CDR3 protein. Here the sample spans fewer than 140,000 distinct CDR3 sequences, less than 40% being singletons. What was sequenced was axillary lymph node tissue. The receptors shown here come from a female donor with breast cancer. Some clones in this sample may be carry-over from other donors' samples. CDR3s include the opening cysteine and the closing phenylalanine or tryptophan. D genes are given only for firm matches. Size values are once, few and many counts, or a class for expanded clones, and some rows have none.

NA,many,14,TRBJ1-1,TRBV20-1,CSARAGQGWTEAFF,TGCAGTGCTAGAGCGGGCCAGGGGTGGACTGAAGCTTTCTTT
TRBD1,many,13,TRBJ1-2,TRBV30,CAWSRTGSYGYTF,TGTGCCTGGAGCCGGACAGGGTCTTATGGCTACACCTTC
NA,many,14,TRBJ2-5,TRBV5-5,CASTRGGGTETQYF,TGTGCCAGCACCCGTGGTGGAGGGACGGAGACCCAGTACTTC
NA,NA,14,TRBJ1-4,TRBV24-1,CATSDTRENEKLFF,TGTGCCACCAGTGACACCAGGGAGAATGAAAAACTGTTTTTT
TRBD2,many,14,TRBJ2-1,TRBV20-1,CSVAGGSSYNEQFF,TGCAGTGTAGCGGGGGGGAGCTCCTACAATGAGCAGTTCTTC
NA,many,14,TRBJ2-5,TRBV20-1,CSAQSASAQETQYF,TGCAGTGCCCAGTCGGCTAGCGCCCAAGAGACCCAGTACTTC
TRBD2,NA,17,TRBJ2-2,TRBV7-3,CASSSQWRGGSTGELFF,TGTGCCAGCAGCTCCCAATGGCGGGGGGGGAGCACCGGGGAGCTGTTTTTT
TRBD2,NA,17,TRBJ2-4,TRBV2,CASSERTSGRTKNIQYF,TGTGCCAGCAGTGAAAGGACTAGCGGGAGGACCAAAAACATTCAGTACTTC
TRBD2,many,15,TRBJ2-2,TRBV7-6,CASSLASGSAGELFF,TGTGCCAGCAGCTTAGCTAGCGGGAGTGCCGGGGAGCTGTTTTTT
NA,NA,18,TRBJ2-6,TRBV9,CASSVLPGTGSGANVLTF,TGTGCCAGCAGCGTACTCCCCGGGACCGGCTCTGGGGCCAACGTCCTGACTTTC
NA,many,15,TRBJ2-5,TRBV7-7,CASSFRVAVQETQYF,TGTGCTAGCAGCTTTAGGGTAGCGGTCCAAGAGACCCAGTACTTC
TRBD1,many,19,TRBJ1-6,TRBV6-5,CASSHSNRGTGGDNSPLHF,TGTGCCAGCAGTCACTCGAACCGGGGGACAGGGGGTGATAATTCACCCCTCCACTTT
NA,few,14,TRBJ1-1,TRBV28,CASSFRLRGTEAFF,TGTGCCAGCAGTTTCAGGCTTAGAGGGACTGAAGCTTTCTTT
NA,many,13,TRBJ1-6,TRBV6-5,CASSPLDNSPLHF,TGTGCCAGCAGTCCCTTGGATAATTCACCCCTCCACTTT
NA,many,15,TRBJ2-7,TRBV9,CASSVGVRWPYEQYF,TGTGCCAGCAGCGTAGGGGTACGGTGGCCCTACGAGCAGTACTTC
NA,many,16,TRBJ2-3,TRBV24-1,CATSDINQKQVDTQYF,TGTGCCACCAGTGACATCAACCAAAAACAGGTGGATACGCAGTATTTT
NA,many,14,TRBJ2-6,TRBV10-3,CAITGARGANVLTF,TGTGCCATCACCGGGGCGCGCGGGGCCAACGTCCTGACTTTC
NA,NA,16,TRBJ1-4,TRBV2,CASSEGRGVGNEKLFF,TGTGCCAGCAGTGAGGGACGTGGTGTCGGAAATGAAAAACTGTTTTTT
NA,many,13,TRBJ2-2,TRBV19,CASSRGPGGELFF,TGTGCCAGTAGTAGGGGTCCCGGCGGGGAGCTGTTTTTT
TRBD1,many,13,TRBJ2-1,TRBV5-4,CASSLTGGNEQFF,TGTGCCAGCAGCTTAACAGGGGGCAATGAGCAGTTCTTC
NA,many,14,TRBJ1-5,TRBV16,CASSHDHSNQPQHF,TGTGCCAGCAGCCACGACCATAGCAATCAGCCCCAGCATTTT
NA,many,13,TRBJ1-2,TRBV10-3,CAIKRGQGDGYTF,TGTGCCATCAAGCGGGGGCAGGGAGATGGCTACACCTTC
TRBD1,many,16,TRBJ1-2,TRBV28,CASRRVGQGAPGGYTF,TGTGCCAGCAGAAGAGTTGGACAGGGGGCTCCGGGCGGCTACACCTTC
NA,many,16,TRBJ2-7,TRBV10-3,CAITEGITGSSYEQYF,TGTGCCATCACCGAAGGGATTACAGGGAGCTCCTACGAGCAGTACTTC
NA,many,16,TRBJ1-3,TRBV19,CASGIGRASSGNTIYF,TGTGCCAGCGGGATTGGACGGGCAAGCTCTGGAAACACCATATATTTT
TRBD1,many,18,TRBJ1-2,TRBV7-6,CASSLAVFTGEGNYGYTF,TGTGCCAGCAGCTTAGCGGTGTTCACAGGGGAGGGAAACTATGGCTACACCTTC
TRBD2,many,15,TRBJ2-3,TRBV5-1,CASSSGTSVEDTQYF,TGCGCCAGCAGCTCCGGGACTAGCGTAGAGGATACGCAGTATTTT
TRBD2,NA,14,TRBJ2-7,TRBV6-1,CASSGTGGSYEQYF,TGTGCCAGCAGTGGGACTGGCGGGAGCTACGAGCAGTACTTC
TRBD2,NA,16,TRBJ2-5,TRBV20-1,CSATDRGGSLWETRYF,TGCAGTGCTACAGACCGGGGGGGTTCCCTTTGGGAGACCCGGTACTTC
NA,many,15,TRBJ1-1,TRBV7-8,CASSLRTVSNTEAFF,TGTGCCAGCAGCTTACGTACTGTTTCGAACACTGAAGCTTTCTTT
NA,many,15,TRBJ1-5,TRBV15,CATSRVGRTNQPQHF,TGTGCCACCAGCAGAGTGGGGCGGACCAATCAGCCCCAGCATTTT
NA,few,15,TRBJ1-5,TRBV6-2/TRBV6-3,CASSYSDLGNQPQHF,TGTGCCAGCAGTTACTCGGATTTGGGCAATCAGCCCCAGCATTTT
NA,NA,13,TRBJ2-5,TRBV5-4,CASSLVSAETQYF,TGCGCCAGCAGCTTGGTGTCAGCGGAGACCCAGTACTTC
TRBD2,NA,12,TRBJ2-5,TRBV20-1,CSAVAGGETQYF,TGCAGTGCCGTAGCGGGGGGGGAGACCCAGTACTTC
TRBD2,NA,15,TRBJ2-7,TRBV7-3,CASSRTSGRNYEQYF,TGTGCCAGCAGCCGGACTAGCGGGAGAAACTACGAGCAGTACTTC
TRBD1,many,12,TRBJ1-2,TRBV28,CASRDSNYGYTF,TGTGCCAGTCGGGACAGTAACTATGGCTACACCTTC
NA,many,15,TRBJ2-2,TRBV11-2,CASSFDRLNTGELFF,TGTGCCAGCAGCTTTGACCGTTTGAACACCGGGGAGCTGTTTTTT
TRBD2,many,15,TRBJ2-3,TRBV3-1,CASSQVAGGTDTQYF,TGTGCCAGCAGCCAAGTAGCGGGAGGAACAGATACGCAGTATTTT
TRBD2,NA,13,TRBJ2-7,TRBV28,CASGGGVSYEQYF,TGTGCCAGCGGGGGAGGGGTCTCCTACGAGCAGTACTTC
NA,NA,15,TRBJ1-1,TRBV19,CASSHSSRPNTEASF,TGTGCCAGTAGCCATTCCTCGCGACCGAACACTGAAGCTTCCTTT
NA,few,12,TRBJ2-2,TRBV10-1,CASSPGGGELFF,TGCGCCAGCAGCCCCGGCGGCGGGGAGCTGTTTTTT
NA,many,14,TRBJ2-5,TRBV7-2,CASSPDRLQETQYF,TGTGCCAGCAGCCCAGACAGGTTACAAGAGACCCAGTACTTC
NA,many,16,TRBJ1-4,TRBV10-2,CASSTLAGGSNEKLFF,TGCGCCAGCAGTACTTTGGCCGGGGGGAGTAATGAAAAACTGTTTTTT
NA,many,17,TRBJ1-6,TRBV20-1,CSAIRDGLLSYNSPLHF,TGCAGTGCTATCCGGGACGGACTTCTTTCCTATAATTCACCCCTCCACTTT
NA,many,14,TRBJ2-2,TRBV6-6,CASSHTSLPGELFF,TGTGCCAGCAGTCACACTAGTCTCCCCGGGGAGCTGTTTTTT
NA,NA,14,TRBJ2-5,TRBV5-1,CASSLGGPEETQYF,TGCGCCAGCAGCTTGGGGGGCCCGGAAGAGACCCAGTACTTC
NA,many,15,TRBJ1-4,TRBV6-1,CASSARSSGKGKLFF,TGTGCCAGCAGTGCCCGTTCCTCAGGGAAAGGAAAACTGTTTTTT
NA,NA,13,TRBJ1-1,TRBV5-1,CASSRPGTYKAFF,TGCGCCAGCAGTCGTCCGGGAACTTATAAAGCTTTCTTT
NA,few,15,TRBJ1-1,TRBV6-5,CASSFRTALNTEAFF,TGTGCCAGCAGTTTCCGGACAGCTCTGAACACTGAAGCTTTCTTT
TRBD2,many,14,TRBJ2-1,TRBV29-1,CSVDQVGGGNEQFF,TGCAGCGTTGACCAGGTGGGCGGGGGGAATGAGCAGTTCTTC
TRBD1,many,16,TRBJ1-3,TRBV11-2,CASSYPVTGGEDTIYF,TGTGCCAGCAGCTATCCGGTGACAGGGGGCGAAGACACCATATATTTT
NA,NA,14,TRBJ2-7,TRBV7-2,CASSQTRDFNEQYF,TGTGCCAGCAGCCAAACTCGGGACTTCAATGAGCAGTACTTC